This TCR beta chain was recovered during a study of CD8+CD57+ T cells in acquired aplastic anemia. The overall study: Sorted CD4+ and CD8+ cells gave an average of about 3 ug of DNA. The study's findings and limits: Between the patient and control groups, CD8+ Simpson's diversity did not differ significantly. Roughly 30 sequences, all CD8+ CDR3, were shared between patients and controls.

The CDR3 is 16 residues long. V was trimmed by 3 bases and J by 4 bases, leaving 20 bases between them. Germline V gene data show CDR1 as SGHNT and CDR2 as YYREEE (reference sequence). Genomic DNA constituted the template upon which TCR beta VDJ and CDR3 profiling was performed. A single record per CDR3 protein comes from TCRdb applying MiXCR to the reads. The sample has 150,000 to 200,000 distinct CDR3 sequences, under 55% seen once; the top ten hold approximately 3%. This clonotype showed up many times. Its antigen is not known. Patients included in sequencing had previously demonstrated CD8+CD57+ cell expansion by flow cytometry. In all patients, the disease was severe acquired aplastic anemia.

V usage is TRBV5-4 and J usage is TRBJ2-7; the D gene is possibly TRBD2 (6 bases). The sequenced sample was sorted CD4+, CD8+, or CD8+CD57+ T cells (not recorded which) from PBMCs. The TCR sequence derives from a human donor with aplastic anemia. In nucleotides, the CDR3 is TGTGCCAGCAGCTCCAGGCGGGGAGCAGTACTATACGAGCAGTACTTC. Encoded protein: CASSSRRGAVLYEQYF.